The T cell receptor beta chain under discussion was sequenced for a study of T cell repertoires in cytomegalovirus infection. A single record per CDR3 protein comes from TCRdb applying MiXCR to the reads. Of under 300,000 distinct CDR3 sequences detected, about 15% appear once; the ten largest clones hold around 47%. Sequenced sample: CD8+ T cells from PBMCs. This receptor was obtained from a human donor in good health (CMV status not recorded). Some clones in this sample may be carry-over from other donors' samples.

The CDR3 region has the DNA TGCAGCGTTGAAGACCGGGACAGGGGCTCTGGGGCCAACGTCCTGACTTTC. Encoded protein: CSVEDRDRGSGANVLTF. The V and J genes are TRBV29-1 and TRBJ2-6, with 10 bases matching TRBD1. Unmatched junction bases numbered 2, after V lost 0 bases and J lost 0 bases. This CDR3 is built from 17 residues. Germline CDR1 reads SQVTM; CDR2 reads ANQGSEA.